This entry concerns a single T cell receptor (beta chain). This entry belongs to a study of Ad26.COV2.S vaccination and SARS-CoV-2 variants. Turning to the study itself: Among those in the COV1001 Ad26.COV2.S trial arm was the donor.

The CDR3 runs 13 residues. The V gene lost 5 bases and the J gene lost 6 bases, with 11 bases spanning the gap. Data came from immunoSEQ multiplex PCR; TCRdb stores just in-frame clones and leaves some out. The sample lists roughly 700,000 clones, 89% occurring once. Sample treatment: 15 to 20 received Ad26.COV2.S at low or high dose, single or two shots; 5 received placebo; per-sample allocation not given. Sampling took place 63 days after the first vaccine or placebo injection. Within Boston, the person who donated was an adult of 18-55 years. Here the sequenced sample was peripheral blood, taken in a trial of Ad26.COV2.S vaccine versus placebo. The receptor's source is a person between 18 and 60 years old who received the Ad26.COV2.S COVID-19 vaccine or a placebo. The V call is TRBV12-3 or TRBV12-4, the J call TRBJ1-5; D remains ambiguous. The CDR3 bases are TGTGCCAGCAGTCAGGACGGGTTTCAGCCCCAGCATTTT. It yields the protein CASSQDGFQPQHF.